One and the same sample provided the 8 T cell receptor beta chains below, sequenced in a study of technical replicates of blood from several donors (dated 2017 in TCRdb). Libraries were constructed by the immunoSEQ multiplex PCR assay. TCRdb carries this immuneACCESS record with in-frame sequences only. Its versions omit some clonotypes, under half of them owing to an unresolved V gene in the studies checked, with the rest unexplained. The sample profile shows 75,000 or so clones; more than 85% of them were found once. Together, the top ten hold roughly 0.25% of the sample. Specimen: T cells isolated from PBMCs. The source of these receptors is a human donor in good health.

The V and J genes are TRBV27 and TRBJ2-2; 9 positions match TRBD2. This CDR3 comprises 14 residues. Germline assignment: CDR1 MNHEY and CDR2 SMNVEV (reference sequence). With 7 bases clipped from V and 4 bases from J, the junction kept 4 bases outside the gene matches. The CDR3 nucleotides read TGTGCCAGCATCGCGGGAGGGTTCACCGGGGAGCTGTTTTTT. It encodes CASIAGGFTGELFF.

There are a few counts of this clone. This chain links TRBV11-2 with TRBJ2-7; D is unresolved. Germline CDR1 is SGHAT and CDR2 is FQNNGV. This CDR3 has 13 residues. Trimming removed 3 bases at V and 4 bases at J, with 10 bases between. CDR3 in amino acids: CASSLATEYEQYF. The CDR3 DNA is TGTGCCAGCAGCTTGGCCACAGAGTACGAGCAGTACTTC.

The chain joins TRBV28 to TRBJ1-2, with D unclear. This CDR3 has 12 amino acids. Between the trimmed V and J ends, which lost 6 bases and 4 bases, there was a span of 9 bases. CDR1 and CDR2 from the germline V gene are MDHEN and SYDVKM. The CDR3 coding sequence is TGTGCCAGCAGGGACCGGGGCTATGGCTACACCTTC. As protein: CASRDRGYGYTF.

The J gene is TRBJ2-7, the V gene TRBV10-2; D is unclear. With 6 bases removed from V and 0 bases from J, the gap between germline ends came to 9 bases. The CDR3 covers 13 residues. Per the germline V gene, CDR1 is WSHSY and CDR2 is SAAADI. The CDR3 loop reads CASSGSSSYEQYF. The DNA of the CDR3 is TGCGCCAGCAGCGGGTCCAGCTCCTACGAGCAGTACTTC.

The chain's CDR3 is CASSLTGTSGTNEQFF. The CDR3 DNA follows: TGTGCCAGTAGTCTCACCGGGACTAGCGGGACCAATGAGCAGTTCTTC. The chain carries TRBV19 and TRBJ2-1; 13 bases align to TRBD2. The V gene end was trimmed by 5 bases and the J gene end by 6 bases; junction bases not matched to a gene: 7. The CDR3 has 16 residues. Germline V gene lookup returns CDR1 LNHDA and CDR2 SQIVND (reference sequence).

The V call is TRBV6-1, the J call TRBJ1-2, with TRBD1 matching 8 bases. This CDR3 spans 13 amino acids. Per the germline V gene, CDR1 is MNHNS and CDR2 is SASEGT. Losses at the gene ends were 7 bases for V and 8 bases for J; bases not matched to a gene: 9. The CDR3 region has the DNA TGTGCCAGCACTCTAGACAGGGGTCGCGGCTACACCTTC. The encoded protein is CASTLDRGRGYTF.

CDR3 amino acids: CASSGLALYEQYF. For the CDR3, the DNA is TGCGCCAGCAGCGGGCTCGCCCTCTACGAGCAGTACTTC. The chain has TRBV5-1 and TRBJ2-7; no firm D call. CDR1 and CDR2 from the germline V gene are SGHRS and YFSETQ. CDR3 size: 13 residues. V was cut by 4 bases and J by 3 bases, with 11 bases left in between.

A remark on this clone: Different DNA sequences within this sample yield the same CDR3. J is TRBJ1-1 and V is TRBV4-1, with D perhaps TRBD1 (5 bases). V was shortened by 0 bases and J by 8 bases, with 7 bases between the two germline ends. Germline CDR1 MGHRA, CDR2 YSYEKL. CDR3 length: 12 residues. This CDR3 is CASSQDRVEAFF. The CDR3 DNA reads TGCGCCAGCAGCCAAGACAGGGTAGAAGCTTTCTTT.